This T cell receptor (beta chain) was recorded in a study of blood T cell repertoires in COVID-19. Study as a whole: The origin of the acute and convalescent COVID-19 samples was the United States, Italy and Spain. Sample material is recorded as cDNA or gDNA derived from T cells, B-cell-depleted T cells, or PBMCs.

Germline V gene data show CDR1 as SGHTA and CDR2 as FQGTGA. This CDR3 has 13 residues. V was cut by 1 base and J by 4 bases, with 6 bases left in between. Study processing details: Estimation of nucleated cell counts relied on the amplification of reference gene primers. TCRdb's table, derived via immunoSEQ multiplex PCR, lists solely in-frame clones and lacks some. V and J calls and clone size are as listed in that table; D and trimming were resolved from the DNA. The profile shows roughly 130,000 clones, about four fifths of them singletons. The genes are TRBV7-3 and TRBJ2-3; no clear D. This sequence originates from a woman aged 80 or older with acute or convalescent COVID-19. The sample consisted of peripheral blood. This chain's CDR3 is CASSLNPADTQYF. In nucleotides, the CDR3 is TGTGCCAGCAGCTTAAATCCAGCAGATACGCAGTATTTT.